The clone carrying this T cell receptor beta chain turned up a few times. Its antigen is unknown. The authors isolated CD4+ T cells after 10 days of culture. Half-medium exchanges with IL-2 medium took place on days 3 and 7. This sample was included in a study of vaccination effects on CD4 cells after COVID-19. Across the study: Sequencing in the ViraFEST assay came after antigen-specific CD4+ T cells had been expanded with viral peptide pools, which were used to stimulate PBMC.

The CDR3 has 16 amino acids. The V and J ends lost 4 bases and 1 base, in that order; junction bases with no gene match: 4. The V gene's germline CDR1 is LGHNA and CDR2 YSLEER. The repertoire was sequenced with immunoSEQ multiplex PCR; TCRdb's copy has only in-frame clones and lacks some. Among 70,000 to 85,000 clones listed, roughly four fifths were seen once. Study-wide points: Within healthy vaccinees, only 1 of 255 vaccine-induced clones displayed cross-reactivity with common cold coronaviruses.

The genes are TRBV4-3 and TRBJ2-2; 9 bases line up with TRBD2. The starting material was CD4+ T cells from PBMCs cultured without peptide, obtained before COVID-19 vaccination. The source of this sequence is a human donor who received a COVID-19 vaccine. The CDR3 loop reads CASSLRAGGNTGELFF. The CDR3 DNA reads as TGCGCCAGCAGCCTTAGAGCGGGGGGGAACACCGGGGAGCTGTTTTTT.